This T cell receptor (beta chain) was captured in a study of blood T cell repertoires in COVID-19. Study summary: Samples taken during acute and convalescent COVID-19 were collected in the United States, Italy and Spain.

Authors' analysis steps: Amplifying reference gene primers gave estimates of nucleated cell counts. Sequenced by immunoSEQ multiplex PCR; TCRdb stores in-frame clones only, minus some. V, J and clone size reflect that table, while D and trimming were determined from the DNA. The data hold under 100,000 clones, with roughly 80% observed a single time. The ends were cut back, 7 bases at V and 4 bases at J, with 17 bases in the middle. This CDR3 is 15 amino acids long. Per germline, CDR1 SGHVS and CDR2 FQNEAQ. This chain links TRBV7-8 with TRBJ1-3; D may be TRBD1 (6 bases). The clonotype was recovered from a man older than 75 with active or convalescent COVID-19. The sample comprised peripheral blood. The CDR3 is CASTPQGFSGNTIYF. CDR3 bases: TGTGCCAGCACCCCTCAGGGGTTTTCGGGAAACACCATATATTTT.